These T cell receptor beta chains were read from a single sample in a study of blood T cell repertoires in COVID-19. Sequenced by immunoSEQ multiplex PCR; TCRdb stores in-frame clones only, minus some. The table lists hundreds of thousands of clones, around 88% of them singletons, with 10% to 15% in the top ten. The specimen sequenced was peripheral blood. The receptors derive from a woman between 45 and 60 years old with COVID-19, enrolled during active disease. CDR3s include the opening cysteine and the closing phenylalanine or tryptophan. D genes are given only for firm matches.

CDR3: CASSVGQSSLNTEAFF
V: TRBV18
D: TRBD1
J: TRBJ1-1

CDR3: CASSDYINTEAFF
V: TRBV19
D: NA
J: TRBJ1-1

CDR3: CASSLAGASSYNEQFF
V: TRBV10-1
D: TRBD2
J: TRBJ2-1

CDR3: CAWSVPGTGFEKLFF
V: TRBV30
D: TRBD1
J: TRBJ1-4

CDR3: CASSFPGGGNTEAFF
V: TRBV6-5
D: NA
J: TRBJ1-1

CDR3: CASSPLGQGASADTQYF
V: TRBV18
D: TRBD1
J: TRBJ2-3

CDR3: CATSDPRAGGASGYTF
V: TRBV24-1
D: NA
J: TRBJ1-2

CDR3: CSAYSGEGYTF
V: TRBV29-1
D: NA
J: TRBJ1-2

CDR3: CASSQTLRDYGYTF
V: TRBV4-1
D: NA
J: TRBJ1-2

CDR3: CASSFRLAGNQETQYF
V: TRBV28
D: TRBD2
J: TRBJ2-5

CDR3: CATSDSQGQPQHF
V: TRBV24-1
D: NA
J: TRBJ1-5

CDR3: CASRRQGDNEQFF
V: TRBV28
D: TRBD1
J: TRBJ2-1

CDR3: CAWSVTGNSPLHF
V: TRBV30
D: NA
J: TRBJ1-6

CDR3: CATSRDMNTEAFF
V: TRBV15
D: NA
J: TRBJ1-1

CDR3: CASSVGSGGASVNYGYTF
V: TRBV9
D: TRBD1
J: TRBJ1-2

CDR3: CASSPPKTPGGTYNEQFF
V: TRBV18
D: TRBD1
J: TRBJ2-1

CDR3: CASSDRGQGVRDTQYF
V: TRBV7-3
D: TRBD1
J: TRBJ2-3

CDR3: CASSTWGLATGEQYF
V: TRBV2
D: TRBD2
J: TRBJ2-7

CDR3: CASSPGTLRRGKLFF
V: TRBV7-9
D: NA
J: TRBJ1-4

CDR3: CASSERNYGYTF
V: TRBV6-1
D: NA
J: TRBJ1-2

CDR3: CASSYARGGYTF
V: TRBV6-5
D: NA
J: TRBJ1-2

CDR3: CASSHGGEGTGELFF
V: TRBV4-1
D: TRBD2
J: TRBJ2-2

CDR3: CASGIGQGGTDTQYF
V: TRBV12-5
D: TRBD1
J: TRBJ2-3

CDR3: CASSPPAWGPRDKNIQYF
V: TRBV7-2
D: NA
J: TRBJ2-4

CDR3: CASSSVRGVGNTIYF
V: TRBV27
D: NA
J: TRBJ1-3

CDR3: CASSLSLNTEAFF
V: TRBV7-2
D: NA
J: TRBJ1-1

CDR3: CAISESISGNYGYTF
V: TRBV10-3
D: NA
J: TRBJ1-2

CDR3: CASSLLTSGVGEQYF
V: TRBV7-9
D: TRBD2
J: TRBJ2-7

CDR3: CASSPRTSPYEQYF
V: TRBV19
D: NA
J: TRBJ2-7

CDR3: CASRSTGGARYGYTF
V: TRBV6-5
D: TRBD1
J: TRBJ1-2

CDR3: CASSQDGKQYF
V: TRBV3-1/TRBV3-2
D: NA
J: TRBJ2-7

CDR3: CASSEVSGGSSTQYF
V: TRBV6-1
D: TRBD1
J: TRBJ2-3

CDR3: CASRSYQGQNTEAFF
V: TRBV27
D: NA
J: TRBJ1-1

CDR3: CASSVIEQGGEAFF
V: TRBV2
D: NA
J: TRBJ1-1

CDR3: CASSQGREDIQYF
V: TRBV4-1
D: NA
J: TRBJ2-4

CDR3: CANLTGRDEAFF
V: TRBV6-5
D: NA
J: TRBJ1-1

CDR3: CASSYTIKQGKETTEAFF
V: TRBV27
D: TRBD1
J: TRBJ1-1

CDR3: CASSSRLPRGDEQYF
V: TRBV18
D: NA
J: TRBJ2-7

CDR3: CASSLTGNTEAFF
V: TRBV14
D: NA
J: TRBJ1-1

CDR3: CASSPGSGGAYNSPLHF
V: TRBV5-1
D: NA
J: TRBJ1-6

CDR3: CASSLLAGPQETQYF
V: TRBV5-1
D: TRBD2
J: TRBJ2-5

CDR3: CASSYSQVANEKLFF
V: TRBV6-6
D: NA
J: TRBJ1-4

CDR3: CASSTTVSYEQYF
V: TRBV19
D: NA
J: TRBJ2-7

CDR3: CASSYGLFSYEQYF
V: TRBV7-2
D: NA
J: TRBJ2-7

CDR3: CASSSGLAKTYEQYF
V: TRBV5-4
D: TRBD2
J: TRBJ2-7

CDR3: CASSFELAGAPGTGELFF
V: TRBV5-1
D: TRBD2
J: TRBJ2-2

CDR3: CASSETGIPTLFHSGNTIYF
V: TRBV6-1
D: NA
J: TRBJ1-3

CDR3: CASSRTGTGGSYGYTF
V: TRBV11-2
D: TRBD1
J: TRBJ1-2